Listed below are T cell receptor beta chains from one sample, sequenced in a study of blood T cells in healthy people across ages. TCRdb re-called the 5' RACE reads with MiXCR, one entry per CDR3 protein. The sample yields some 320,000 distinct CDR3 sequences, 25% to 30% seen once. The source material was blood. The receptor set was obtained from a woman aged 70-85 years in good health. Each CDR3 is given with its conserved first and last residue. D genes are given only for firm matches. Size is stated for part of the rows, as once, few or many counts, or as a class when the clone is expanded.

v_gene,j_gene,abundance,d_gene,CDR3aa,CDR3nt
TRBV5-1,TRBJ2-4,NA,TRBD2,CASSLAGTSGDLAKNIQYF,TGCGCCAGCAGCTTGGCCGGGACTAGCGGAGACCTAGCCAAAAACATTCAGTACTTC
TRBV7-8,TRBJ2-4,NA,NA,CASSTEGIQYF,TGTGCCAGCTCTACGGAGGGGATTCAGTACTTC
TRBV28,TRBJ1-1,few,TRBD1,CASSQRVGGRGGTEAFF,TGTGCCAGCAGTCAAAGGGTAGGGGGCAGGGGAGGGACTGAAGCTTTCTTT
TRBV29-1,TRBJ2-5,few,TRBD1,CSVSGGQETQYF,TGCAGCGTTTCAGGGGGCCAAGAGACCCAGTACTTC
TRBV24-1,TRBJ2-3,NA,NA,CVTSVRTGLGDTQYF,TGTGTCACCAGTGTTAGGACGGGGTTAGGAGATACGCAGTATTTT
TRBV4-1,TRBJ1-2,few,TRBD1,CASSQDGQGVYTF,TGCGCCAGCAGCCAAGATGGCCAGGGGGTCTACACCTTC
TRBV3-1,TRBJ1-5,few,NA,CASSQQGRAQHF,TGTGCCAGCAGCCAGCAGGGGAGGGCCCAGCATTTT
TRBV10-3,TRBJ2-7,NA,TRBD1,CAISDPGQGSLYEQYF,TGTGCCATCAGTGACCCGGGACAGGGAAGTTTATACGAGCAGTACTTC
TRBV12-3/TRBV12-4,TRBJ1-5,NA,TRBD1,CASSPGTVRPQHF,TGTGCCAGCAGTCCGGGGACAGTTCGGCCCCAGCATTTT
TRBV5-1,TRBJ2-5,NA,TRBD1,CASQGTEETQYF,TGCGCCAGCCAGGGGACAGAAGAGACCCAGTACTTC
TRBV6-2/TRBV6-3,TRBJ2-4,NA,NA,CASSYSKAALAKNIQYF,TGTGCCAGCAGTTACTCGAAGGCTGCCCTAGCCAAAAACATTCAGTACTTC
TRBV4-1,TRBJ1-4,few,NA,CASSQDIMDFEKLFF,TGCGCCAGCAGCCAAGATATTATGGACTTCGAAAAACTGTTTTTT
TRBV4-1,TRBJ2-1,NA,NA,CASSQDLWGNEQFF,TGCGCCAGCAGCCAAGATCTTTGGGGCAATGAGCAGTTCTTC
TRBV28,TRBJ1-4,NA,NA,CASSFQGASEKLFF,TGTGCCAGCAGTTTTCAGGGCGCGAGTGAAAAACTGTTTTTT
TRBV4-2,TRBJ2-1,NA,TRBD2,CASSPSGTSGRTSSYNEQFF,TGTGCCAGCAGCCCCTCCGGGACTAGCGGGAGGACGAGCTCCTACAATGAGCAGTTCTTC